This TCR beta chain is from a study of T-cell reconstitution after alpha-beta-depleted transplantation in children. Broader study findings: Fresh T-cell production supplied most of the T-cell counts and diversity seen one year after transplant.

About this clonotype itself: Its antigen is still unknown.

Per the germline V gene, CDR1 is DFQATT and CDR2 is SNEGSKA (reference sequence). The CDR3 totals 14 residues. Trimming cost V 6 bases and J 3 bases, with 17 bases left between them. It was with unique molecular identifiers that the TCRbeta library was prepared. Each CDR3 protein gets one entry after TCRdb re-called the PCR reads with MiXCR. Of 250,000 to 300,000 distinct CDR3 sequences in the sample, about 7.3% were seen once. V gene TRBV20-1 combines with J gene TRBJ2-5; a weak D match, TRBD2 (5 bases). The specimen was peripheral blood, collected 360 days after TCRalphabeta/CD19-depleted stem cell transplant. This sequence was found in a female patient between 2 and 10 years old who had a stem cell transplant for Fanconi anemia, so the T cells may come from the graft donor. The CDR3 loop reads CSAAELMREETQYF. CDR3 sequence (DNA): TGCAGTGCCGCCGAGCTGATGAGGGAAGAGACCCAGTACTTC.